This T cell receptor (beta chain) came from a study of tumour-infiltrating T cells in Burkitt lymphoma. Study-wide context: Productive clonality predicted overall and progression-free survival.

This CDR3 comprises 17 residues. After removal of 6 bases from V and 7 bases from J, the junction contained 17 bases not matched to a gene. Germline values: CDR1 MNHEY, CDR2 SMNVEV (reference sequence). This clone appeared a few times. Assay used: immunoSEQ multiplex PCR; TCRdb lists only in-frame clones, some missing. This sample carries 13,000 or so clones, less than 90% of them seen once, and the ten largest clones take less than 1.5%. This rearrangement joins TRBV27 to TRBJ2-7; 11 bases are a match to TRBD1. The material sequenced was tumor tissue. This clonotype originated in a human donor with diffuse large B-cell lymphoma. This chain's CDR3 is CASSPLGRGQGAGEQYF. The CDR3 DNA follows: TGTGCCAGCAGCCCCCTAGGACGTGGACAGGGGGCAGGTGAGCAGTACTTC.